This T cell receptor (beta chain) was profiled in a study of blood T cell repertoires in COVID-19. This clone was picked up one time. This table comes from immunoSEQ multiplex PCR, and its TCRdb copy is limited to in-frame clones, with some not included. The sample has about 400,000 clones, roughly 86% seen once; the top ten hold approximately 2.9%. V gave up 4 bases and J gave up 1 base; unmatched junction bases: 2. From germline, CDR1 is SGHRS and CDR2 YFSETQ. The CDR3 is made up of 15 amino acids. The receptor was derived from a human donor in a cohort sampled during active COVID-19. This rearrangement joins TRBV5-1 to TRBJ2-7; 13 bases are shared with TRBD2. The sequencing sample was made of peripheral blood. CDR3 DNA: TGCGCCAGCAGCCCACTAGCGGGAGGGTCCTACGAGCAGTACTTC. This sequence encodes CASSPLAGGSYEQYF. Supplemented by reference TRBV5-1 and TRBJ2-7, the full variable domain reads KAGVTQTPRYLIKTRGQQVTLSCSPISGHRSVSWYQQTPGQGLQFLFEYFSETQRNKGNFPGRFSGRQFSNSRSEMNVSTLELGDSALYLCASSPLAGGSYEQYFGPGTRLTVT.